Each of the 11 T cell receptor beta chains below was sequenced from the same sample in a study of blood T cell repertoires in COVID-19. Repertoires were generated with immunoSEQ multiplex PCR, while TCRdb's copy carries only in-frame clones and drops some. Of tens of thousands of clones in the sample, about 71% are singletons; the top ten hold roughly 25%. The specimen sequenced was peripheral blood. The source of these receptors is a woman aged 55-70 years in a cohort sampled during active or convalescent COVID-19.

Here the CDR3 DNA reads TGTGCCAGCAGCTTGGGACAGGGGGAGGAAAAACTGTTTTTT. It codes for CASSLGQGEEKLFF. The gene calls are TRBV5-6 and TRBJ1-4; 9 nucleotides align to TRBD1. V dropped 0 bases and J dropped 8; count of bases not matched to a gene: 2. The CDR3 contains 14 residues. Germline V gives CDR1 SGHDT, CDR2 YYEEEE.

Here the CDR3 reads CASSEERGVFILNEQFF. CDR3 nucleotide sequence: TGTGCCAGCAGTGAAGAGCGGGGGGTTTTTATTTTGAATGAGCAGTTCTTC. V gene TRBV6-1 combines with J gene TRBJ2-1, with 9 bases identical to TRBD2. The CDR3 has 17 amino acids. With V trimmed by 1 base and J by 7 bases, 11 bases remained unmatched. Germline CDR1 MNHNS, CDR2 SASEGT.

The chain is built from TRBV7-9 and TRBJ1-2; maybe TRBD1 (5 bases). Germline V gene lookup returns CDR1 SEHNR and CDR2 FQNEAQ (reference sequence). Trimming removed 2 bases from V and 2 bases from J, with 12 bases in between. The CDR3 spans 15 residues. The CDR3 region has the DNA TGTGCCAGCAGCTTAAGGCAGGGAGGAAACTATGGCTACACCTTC. This gives the protein CASSLRQGGNYGYTF.

The V and J genes are TRBV29-1 and TRBJ2-3; the match to TRBD2 covers 11 bases. This CDR3 region has 15 residues. With V trimmed by 2 bases and J by 2 bases, 3 bases remained unmatched. CDR1 and CDR2 (germline): SQVTM, ANQGSEA. This CDR3 reads CSVEKTSGATDTQYF. The CDR3 DNA follows: TGCAGCGTTGAAAAGACTAGCGGGGCCACAGATACGCAGTATTTT.

This clone was counted ten times or more. V is TRBV15 and J is TRBJ1-5; unclear D gene. Per the germline V gene, CDR1 is LNHNV and CDR2 is YYDKDF (reference sequence). With 3 bases removed from V and 1 base from J, the gap between germline ends came to 10 bases. The CDR3 spans 15 residues. In nucleotides, the CDR3 is TGTGCCACCAGCAGGGATCCACAGAGCAATCAGCCCCAGCATTTT. Its protein is CATSRDPQSNQPQHF.

This clone was counted once. V is TRBV19 and J is TRBJ1-5; a weak D match, TRBD1 (6 bases). The CDR3 spans 16 residues. CDR1 LNHDA and CDR2 SQIVND come from the germline V gene (reference sequence). V lost 6 bases and J lost 0, with 15 bases in between. This CDR3 reads CASRAVQGNSNQPQHF. For the CDR3, the DNA is TGTGCCAGTAGGGCAGTCCAGGGGAATAGCAATCAGCCCCAGCATTTT.

This chain links TRBV7-3 with TRBJ2-2; 8 nucleotides match TRBD2. The ends lost 5 bases at V and 6 bases at J; junction bases unmatched: 11. The CDR3 length is 16 residues. Germline assignment: CDR1 SGHTA and CDR2 FQGTGA. CDR3 residues: CASSPRERGGPGELFF. The CDR3 DNA sequence: TGTGCCAGCAGCCCCAGGGAACGGGGGGGCCCCGGGGAGCTGTTTTTT.

The chain is built from TRBV24-1 and TRBJ2-2; a possible D gene is TRBD2 (6 bases). CDR1 KGHDR and CDR2 SFDVKD come from the germline V gene. Trimming took 5 bases from V and 7 from J, leaving 7 bases between them. The CDR3 contains 12 residues. The CDR3 coding sequence is TGTGCCACCAGTGTCGGGAGCGGGGAGCTGTTTTTT. Amino acid sequence: CATSVGSGELFF.

The chain employs TRBV6-5 and TRBJ2-2; D may be TRBD2 (6 bases). The germline V gene encodes CDR1 MNHEY and CDR2 SVGAGI. CDR3 size: 15 residues. Trimming removed 5 bases from V and 1 base from J, with 11 bases in between. This CDR3 reads CASSTGTGNTGELFF. CDR3 DNA: TGTGCCAGCAGTACCGGGACTGGGAACACCGGGGAGCTGTTTTTT.

The rearrangement links TRBV9 to TRBJ2-2; 7 nucleotides align to TRBD2. The length of the CDR3 is 15 residues. Trimming removed 2 bases from V and 1 base from J; junction bases left unmatched: 2. Germline V CDR1 and CDR2: SGDLS, YYNGEE. CDR3 protein: CASSVAGENTGELFF. The CDR3 nucleotides are TGTGCCAGCAGCGTGGCGGGGGAGAACACCGGGGAGCTGTTTTTT.

This chain connects TRBV19 to TRBJ1-1; TRBD1 might be the D (5 bases). The CDR3 covers 17 residues. V gave up 5 bases and J gave up 0 bases, with 19 bases separating them. Germline V lookup: CDR1 LNHDA, CDR2 SQIVND (reference sequence). The CDR3 DNA sequence: TGTGCCAGTAGTCCCCCGGCAGTCGGGACTATGAACACTGAAGCTTTCTTT. It encodes CASSPPAVGTMNTEAFF.